These 20 T cell receptor beta chains were sequenced from one sample in a study of glioma-infiltrating T cells after dendritic cell vaccination. TCRdb keeps only in-frame clones here, not all; method: immunoSEQ multiplex PCR. Altogether fewer than 100,000 clones are present, 80% to 90% being singletons, with the ten largest covering 15% to 18%. The input for sequencing was blood, taken before dendritic cell vaccination. All receptors come from a human donor with glioblastoma.

The chain couples TRBV15 to TRBJ1-2; D perhaps matches TRBD1 (5 bases). Germline loops: CDR1 LNHNV, CDR2 YYDKDF (reference sequence). V shed 4 bases and J shed 3 bases, with 24 bases lying between them. CDR3 length: 18 amino acids. Here the CDR3 reads CATSITLGGGNGDYGYTF. The DNA of the CDR3 is TGTGCCACCAGCATCACCCTCGGGGGAGGAAATGGAGACTATGGCTACACCTTC. The full variable domain, with the rest looked up from reference TRBV15 and TRBJ1-2, is DAMVIQNPRYQVTQFGKPVTLSCSQTLNHNVMYWYQQKSSQAPKLLFHYYDKDFNNEADTPDNFQSRRPNTSFCFLDIRSPGLGDTAMYLCATSITLGGGNGDYGYTFGSGTRLTVV.

This clone was observed a single time. CDR3 protein: CASSDRGPSGYTF. The CDR3 DNA sequence: TGTGCCAGTAGTGACAGGGGGCCATCTGGCTACACCTTC. The chain carries TRBV19 and TRBJ1-2; 10 positions agree with TRBD1. V shed 5 bases and J 7 bases; nucleotides not matched to a gene: 4. Germline values: CDR1 LNHDA, CDR2 SQIVND (reference sequence). This CDR3 has 13 amino acids.

This sequence joins TRBV11-2 and TRBJ1-4, with D perhaps matching TRBD1 (5 bases). The germline V gene has CDR1 SGHAT and CDR2 FQNNGV. Between the trimmed V and J ends, which lost 3 bases and 3 bases, there was a span of 11 bases. The CDR3 totals 15 residues. The chain's CDR3 is CASSFGRASNEKLFF. The CDR3 DNA follows: TGTGCCAGCAGCTTCGGCAGGGCCTCTAATGAAAAACTGTTTTTT.

This rearrangement joins TRBV27 to TRBJ2-1, with 10 bases that match TRBD2. This CDR3 spans 15 amino acids. The V gene's germline CDR1 is MNHEY and CDR2 SMNVEV (reference sequence). Unmatched junction bases numbered 9, after V lost 5 bases and J lost 8 bases. The CDR3, as DNA: TGTGCCAGCAGTCCCTCTAGCGGGAGAAGGTATGAGCAGTTCTTC. Translated, it gives CASSPSSGRRYEQFF.

This clone turned up a few times. The rearrangement joins TRBV6-5 to TRBJ2-1, with 8 bases aligning to TRBD1. Germline V gene data show CDR1 as MNHEY and CDR2 as SVGAGI. J was trimmed by 8 bases and V by 6 bases; bases with no gene match: 12. CDR3 length: 15 amino acids. CDR3 protein: CASRAPGQENDEQFF. CDR3 bases: TGTGCCAGCAGGGCTCCGGGACAGGAGAACGATGAGCAGTTCTTC.

The J gene is TRBJ2-3, the V gene TRBV4-3; 11 positions agree with TRBD2. This CDR3 comprises 20 residues. Germline CDR1 is LGHNA and CDR2 is YSLEER. J gave up 6 bases and V 0 bases, and 17 bases lay outside the gene matches. The CDR3 protein is CASSQETASGGREVGDTQYF. The CDR3 DNA is TGCGCCAGCAGCCAAGAGACGGCTAGCGGGGGGAGAGAGGTCGGCGATACGCAGTATTTT.

The rearrangement uses TRBV4-1 and TRBJ1-5; the match to TRBD1 covers 10 bases. From germline, CDR1 is MGHRA and CDR2 YSYEKL. The CDR3 totals 15 residues. The J segment lost 3 bases and the V segment lost 4 bases, leaving 3 bases of the junction unmatched. The CDR3 DNA is TGCGCCAGCAGCCGAGGGACAGGGGACAATCAGCCCCAGCATTTT. Translated: CASSRGTGDNQPQHF.

V is TRBV7-2 and J is TRBJ2-1, with D possibly matching TRBD2 (5 bases). The germline V gene has CDR1 SGHTA and CDR2 FQGNSA. The CDR3 totals 15 residues. Trimming pared 6 bases from V and 4 bases from J, leaving 16 bases between. The CDR3 sequence: CASRIQEAGYNEQFF. The CDR3, as DNA: TGTGCCAGCAGAATCCAGGAGGCCGGGTACAATGAGCAGTTCTTC.

The V gene is TRBV4-3, the J gene TRBJ1-2, with unresolved D. Deletions cut 0 bases from V and 0 bases from J, with 14 bases between. Germline lookup yields CDR1 LGHNA and CDR2 YSLEER. The CDR3 contains 17 residues. DNA of the CDR3: TGCGCCAGCAGCCAAGATACGGGTCCGAGAACTAACTATGGCTACACCTTC. This gives the protein CASSQDTGPRTNYGYTF.

This clone was seen once. The gene calls are TRBV5-4 and TRBJ2-3, with TRBD2 identical over 8 bases. Germline V gives CDR1 SGHNT, CDR2 YYREEE (reference sequence). This CDR3 has 15 amino acids. Trimming cost V 4 bases and J 1 base; bases outside gene matches: 5. CDR3 protein: CASSPSRGGTDTQYF. The DNA for the CDR3 is TGTGCCAGCAGCCCGTCGCGGGGGGGCACAGATACGCAGTATTTT.

The V gene is TRBV30, the J gene TRBJ2-7, with TRBD2 matching 14 bases. The CDR3 covers 15 residues. The V gene end was trimmed by 4 bases and the J gene end by 6 bases; junction bases not matched to a gene: 8. The germline V gene has CDR1 GTSNPN and CDR2 SVGIG (reference sequence). CDR3 in amino acids: CAWNLGLAGAGEQYF. In DNA, the CDR3 is TGTGCCTGGAACCTGGGACTAGCGGGAGCGGGCGAGCAGTACTTC.

The chain recombines TRBV7-9 with TRBJ2-1; possibly TRBD2 for D (6 bases). Trimming stripped 6 bases from V and 4 bases from J, with 13 bases between. This CDR3 contains 14 residues. Germline V CDR1 and CDR2: SEHNR, FQNEAQ (reference sequence). The CDR3 loop is CASREGTDYNEQFF. The CDR3, as DNA: TGTGCCAGCAGGGAGGGGACCGATTACAATGAGCAGTTCTTC.

V is TRBV10-3 and J is TRBJ2-2, with TRBD2 matching over 12 bases. CDR1 and CDR2 (germline): ENHRY, SYGVKD. There are 16 residues in the CDR3. The V and J ends lost 6 bases and 5 bases, in that order; junction bases with no gene match: 7. CDR3 amino acids: CAIRDQTSGGTGELFF. CDR3 nucleotides: TGTGCCATCAGGGACCAGACTAGCGGGGGAACCGGGGAGCTGTTTTTT.

The genes are TRBV9 and TRBJ2-6; 7 positions agree with TRBD1. V shed 3 bases and J 0 bases; nucleotides not matched to a gene: 12. Per germline, CDR1 SGDLS and CDR2 YYNGEE. This CDR3 spans 19 amino acids. The CDR3 sequence is CASSANPGQELSGANVLTF. The CDR3 DNA reads as TGTGCCAGCAGCGCCAACCCCGGACAGGAACTCTCTGGGGCCAACGTCCTGACTTTC.

The chain couples TRBV6-1 to TRBJ1-2; D gene uncertain. The V and J ends lost 3 bases and 8 bases respectively, with 7 bases between them. Germline values: CDR1 MNHNS, CDR2 SASEGT. The CDR3 totals 11 residues. In nucleotides, the CDR3 is TGTGCCAGCAGTGATTTTCGGGGCTACACCTTC. The encoded protein is CASSDFRGYTF.

The rearrangement joins TRBV7-7 to TRBJ1-1; D is unresolved. This CDR3 region has 13 residues. CDR1 is SSHAT and CDR2 is FNYEAQ in the germline V gene (reference sequence). With 5 bases removed from V and 3 bases from J, the gap between germline ends came to 10 bases. The CDR3 protein is CASSHREDTEAFF. The CDR3 DNA reads TGTGCCAGCAGCCATAGGGAGGACACTGAAGCTTTCTTT.

The chain links TRBV18 to TRBJ2-7; the D gene is possibly TRBD1 (6 bases). Germline V gene data show CDR1 as KGHSH and CDR2 as LQKENI. The V and J ends lost 3 bases and 3 bases respectively, with 9 bases between them. The CDR3 spans 13 residues. The CDR3 reads CASSPGHYYEQYF. DNA of the CDR3: TGTGCCAGCTCACCGGGACACTACTACGAGCAGTACTTC.

J is TRBJ2-7 and V is TRBV19, with TRBD1 matching over 10 bases. There are 15 residues in the CDR3. Germline assignment: CDR1 LNHDA and CDR2 SQIVND (reference sequence). J was trimmed by 3 bases and V by 2 bases; bases with no gene match: 4. The chain's CDR3 is CASSIKGQGNYEQYF. CDR3 bases: TGTGCCAGTAGTATAAAGGGACAGGGGAACTACGAGCAGTACTTC. The full variable domain, with the rest looked up from reference TRBV19 and TRBJ2-7, is DGGITQSPKYLFRKEGQNVTLSCEQNLNHDAMYWYRQDPGQGLRLIYYSQIVNDFQKGDIAEGYSVSREKKESFPLTVTSAQKNPTAFYLCASSIKGQGNYEQYFGPGTRLTVT.

The V gene is TRBV11-2, the J gene TRBJ2-7; D is unresolved. V lost 0 bases, J lost 2 bases, and 14 bases lay in between. This CDR3 spans 16 amino acids. In germline, CDR1 is SGHAT, CDR2 FQNNGV. In nucleotides, the CDR3 is TGTGCCAGCAGCTTAGATCAACGGGTTTCAACCTACGAGCAGTACTTC. Protein product: CASSLDQRVSTYEQYF.

The chain recombines TRBV29-1 with TRBJ1-2; 7 positions agree with TRBD1. This CDR3 region has 13 residues. J gave up 4 bases and V 4 bases, and 6 bases lay outside the gene matches. The germline CDR1 and CDR2 sequences are SQVTM and ANQGSEA. CDR3 DNA sequence: TGCAGCGTTGGACGGGGACAGATCTATGGCTACACCTTC. Translation gives CSVGRGQIYGYTF.